Here is one T cell receptor beta chain with its context. The target antigen is unknown. The record originates from a study of siplizumab effects on memory and regulatory T cells. Study-wide results and limits: A major contribution to the alloresponse seemed to be made by naive T cells, which seemed more diverse than memory cells. The study found that siplizumab significantly reduced alloreactive sequences traceable to unstimulated CD4+ memory cells. Naive versus memory phenotype went unassigned for roughly 80-96% of proliferating CD4+ or CD8+ clones.

Assays were performed on approximately 100,000 TCR templates per sample. TCRdb's copy holds only in-frame clones and misses some; the assay was immunoSEQ multiplex PCR. Counted here are more than 75,000 clones, more than 85% occurring once; the ten biggest clones make up 5.5% to 7.5%. The trim removed 0 bases at V and 5 bases at J, leaving 18 bases unmatched. The length of the CDR3 is 20 residues. Germline CDR1 is SGHRS and CDR2 is YFSETQ. Material: CD8+ T cells sorted from blood. The origin of this receptor is a human donor in good health. The chain has TRBV5-1 and TRBJ2-7, with 12 nucleotides matching TRBD2. DNA for the CDR3: TGCGCCAGCAGCTTGGGACTGCCCGGGACTAGCGGGTCGAGGGAGGACGAGCAGTACTTC. The encoded protein is CASSLGLPGTSGSREDEQYF.